A selection of T cell receptor beta chains follows, all from one sample in a study of T cells after posttransplantation cyclophosphamide. Sequencing used immunoSEQ multiplex PCR; TCRdb keeps in-frame clones, though not all of them. Listed here are around 35,000 clones without any singletons, the top ten holding under 7%. The sample taken for sequencing was PBMCs. These receptors were collected from a woman aged 50 to 60 in good health and a related stem cell transplant donor. CDR3s include the opening cysteine and the closing phenylalanine or tryptophan. The order of the fields is CDR3 protein, CDR3 DNA, clone size, D gene, J gene, V gene. D genes are given only for firm matches. Clone size is shown for a subset of rows, as once, few, many or a class of expanded clone.

CDR3aa: CASSPRGGTGGRYEQYF
CDR3nt: TGTGCCAGCAGTCCGAGAGGCGGGACAGGGGGCAGGTACGAGCAGTACTTC
abundance: many
d_gene: TRBD1
j_gene: TRBJ2-7
v_gene: TRBV27

CDR3aa: CASSSGLAALYEQYF
CDR3nt: TGTGCCAGCAGTTCCGGACTAGCGGCTCTCTACGAGCAGTACTTC
abundance: many
d_gene: TRBD2
j_gene: TRBJ2-7
v_gene: TRBV27

CDR3aa: CASSSAGNEQFF
CDR3nt: TGCGCCAGCAGCTCCGCGGGCAATGAGCAGTTCTTC
abundance: many
d_gene: NA
j_gene: TRBJ2-1
v_gene: TRBV5-1

CDR3aa: CASNSPPNEQFF
CDR3nt: TGTGCCAGCAACTCTCCCCCGAATGAGCAGTTCTTC
abundance: many
d_gene: NA
j_gene: TRBJ2-1
v_gene: TRBV6-6

CDR3aa: CASSPPGLAGTGELFF
CDR3nt: TGTGCCAGCAGTCCCCCGGGACTAGCGGGAACCGGGGAGCTGTTTTTT
abundance: many
d_gene: TRBD2
j_gene: TRBJ2-2
v_gene: TRBV28

CDR3aa: CASRGAGLYNEQFF
CDR3nt: TGTGCCAGCAGGGGAGCGGGGCTCTACAATGAGCAGTTCTTC
abundance: many
d_gene: TRBD2
j_gene: TRBJ2-1
v_gene: TRBV6-2/TRBV6-3

CDR3aa: CASSSGPGQPQHF
CDR3nt: TGTGCCAGCAGTTCCGGCCCGGGGCAGCCCCAGCATTTT
abundance: few
d_gene: NA
j_gene: TRBJ1-5
v_gene: TRBV6-5

CDR3aa: CASSYLLETVRGYTF
CDR3nt: TGTGCCAGCAGTTACTTATTAGAGACAGTCCGGGGCTACACCTTC
abundance: many
d_gene: NA
j_gene: TRBJ1-2
v_gene: TRBV6-5

CDR3aa: CAIRGDTGEEKLFF
CDR3nt: TGTGCCATCAGAGGGGACACTGGAGAAGAAAAACTGTTTTTT
abundance: many
d_gene: NA
j_gene: TRBJ1-4
v_gene: TRBV10-3

CDR3aa: CASSADIRGQPQHF
CDR3nt: TGTGCCAGCAGCGCGGACATCCGTGGGCAGCCCCAGCATTTT
abundance: NA
d_gene: NA
j_gene: TRBJ1-5
v_gene: TRBV9

CDR3aa: CASSSGQGDSKNIQYF
CDR3nt: TGCGCCAGCAGCTCCGGACAGGGCGATTCCAAAAACATTCAGTACTTC
abundance: many
d_gene: TRBD1
j_gene: TRBJ2-4
v_gene: TRBV5-1

CDR3aa: CASSQVPGQGEKLFF
CDR3nt: TGCGCCAGCAGCCAGGTTCCGGGACAGGGAGAAAAACTGTTTTTT
abundance: many
d_gene: TRBD1
j_gene: TRBJ1-4
v_gene: TRBV4-1

CDR3aa: CASSRFEGAEGYTF
CDR3nt: TGTGCCAGCAGCAGGTTTGAGGGCGCCGAGGGCTACACCTTC
abundance: many
d_gene: NA
j_gene: TRBJ1-2
v_gene: TRBV6-5

CDR3aa: CASSYLTGTDTQYF
CDR3nt: TGTGCCAGCAGCTACTTGACAGGCACAGATACGCAGTATTTT
abundance: NA
d_gene: NA
j_gene: TRBJ2-3
v_gene: TRBV5-6

CDR3aa: CASSKDRGTYNEQFF
CDR3nt: TGTGCCAGCAGCAAAGACAGGGGAACCTACAATGAGCAGTTCTTC
abundance: many
d_gene: TRBD1
j_gene: TRBJ2-1
v_gene: TRBV6-2/TRBV6-3

CDR3aa: CASSEGLYQETQYF
CDR3nt: TGCGCCAGCAGCGAAGGACTTTACCAAGAGACCCAGTACTTC
abundance: NA
d_gene: NA
j_gene: TRBJ2-5
v_gene: TRBV5-1

CDR3aa: CASSFQGNYGYTF
CDR3nt: TGTGCCAGCAGCTTCCAGGGTAACTATGGCTACACCTTC
abundance: few
d_gene: NA
j_gene: TRBJ1-2
v_gene: TRBV7-8

CDR3aa: CASSHTGEVSGELFF
CDR3nt: TGCGCCAGCAGCCATACAGGGGAAGTTTCCGGGGAGCTGTTTTTT
abundance: NA
d_gene: TRBD1
j_gene: TRBJ2-2
v_gene: TRBV5-1

CDR3aa: CSVDRGNYGYTF
CDR3nt: TGCAGCGTTGACCGGGGGAACTATGGCTACACCTTC
abundance: many
d_gene: NA
j_gene: TRBJ1-2
v_gene: TRBV29-1

CDR3aa: CAWSPRSTEAFF
CDR3nt: TGTGCCTGGAGTCCCCGGTCCACTGAAGCTTTCTTT
abundance: NA
d_gene: NA
j_gene: TRBJ1-1
v_gene: TRBV30